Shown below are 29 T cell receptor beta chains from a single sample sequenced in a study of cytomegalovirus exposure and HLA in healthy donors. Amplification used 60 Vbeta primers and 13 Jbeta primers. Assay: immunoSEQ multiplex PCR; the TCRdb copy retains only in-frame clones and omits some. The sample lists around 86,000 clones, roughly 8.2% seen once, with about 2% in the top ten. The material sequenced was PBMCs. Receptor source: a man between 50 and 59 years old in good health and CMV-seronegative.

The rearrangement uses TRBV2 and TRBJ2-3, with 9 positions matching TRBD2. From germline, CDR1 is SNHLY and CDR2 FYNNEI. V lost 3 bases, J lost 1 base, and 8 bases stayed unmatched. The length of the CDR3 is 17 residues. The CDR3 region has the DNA TGTGCCAGCAGTGAGACGGCGGGGGGGCGCGGCACAGATACGCAGTATTTT. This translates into CASSETAGGRGTDTQYF.

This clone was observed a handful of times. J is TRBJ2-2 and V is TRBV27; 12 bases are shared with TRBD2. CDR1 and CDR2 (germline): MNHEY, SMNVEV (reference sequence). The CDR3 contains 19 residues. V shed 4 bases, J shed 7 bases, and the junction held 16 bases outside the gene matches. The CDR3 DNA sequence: TGTGCCAGCAGTTCCGAGTCGGCTAGCGGGAGGGCCTTGGGCGGGGAGCTGTTTTTT. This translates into CASSSESASGRALGGELFF.

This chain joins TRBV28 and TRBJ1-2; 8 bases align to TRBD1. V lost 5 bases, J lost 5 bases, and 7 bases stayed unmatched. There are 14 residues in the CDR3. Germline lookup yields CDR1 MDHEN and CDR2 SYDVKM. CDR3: CASSPPDREYGYTF. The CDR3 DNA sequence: TGTGCCAGCAGTCCTCCGGACAGGGAATATGGCTACACCTTC.

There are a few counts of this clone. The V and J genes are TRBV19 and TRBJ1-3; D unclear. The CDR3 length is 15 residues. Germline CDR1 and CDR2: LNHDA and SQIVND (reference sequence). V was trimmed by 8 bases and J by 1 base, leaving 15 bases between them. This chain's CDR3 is CASPQEGRSGNTIYF. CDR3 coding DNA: TGTGCCAGTCCCCAGGAAGGGAGGTCTGGAAACACCATATATTTT.

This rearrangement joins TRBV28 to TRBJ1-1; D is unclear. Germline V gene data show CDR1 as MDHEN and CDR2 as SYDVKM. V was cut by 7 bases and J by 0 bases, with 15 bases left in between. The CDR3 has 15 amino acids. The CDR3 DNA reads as TGTGCCAGCAAAGGTCGAGGGATAATGAACACTGAAGCTTTCTTT. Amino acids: CASKGRGIMNTEAFF.

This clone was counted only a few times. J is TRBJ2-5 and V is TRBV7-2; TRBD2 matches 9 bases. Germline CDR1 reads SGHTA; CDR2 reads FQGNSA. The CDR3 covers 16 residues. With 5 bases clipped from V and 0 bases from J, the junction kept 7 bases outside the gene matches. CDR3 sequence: CASSARLADNQETQYF. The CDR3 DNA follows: TGTGCCAGCAGCGCAAGACTAGCGGATAACCAAGAGACCCAGTACTTC.

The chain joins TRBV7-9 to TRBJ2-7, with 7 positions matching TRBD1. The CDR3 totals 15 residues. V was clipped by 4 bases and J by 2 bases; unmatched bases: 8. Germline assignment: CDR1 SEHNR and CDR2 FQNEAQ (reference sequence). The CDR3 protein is CASSSSDRWAYEQYF. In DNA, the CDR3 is TGTGCCAGCAGCTCCTCGGACAGGTGGGCCTACGAGCAGTACTTC.

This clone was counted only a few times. In DNA, the CDR3 is TGTGCCAGCAGCTTTGAGTCAGGATCTGGCTACACCTTC. It codes for CASSFESGSGYTF. The rearrangement joins TRBV7-9 to TRBJ1-2; D gene unclear. The CDR3 covers 13 residues. The ends were cut back, 3 bases at V and 7 bases at J, with 12 bases in the middle. Germline CDR1 reads SEHNR; CDR2 reads FQNEAQ (reference sequence).

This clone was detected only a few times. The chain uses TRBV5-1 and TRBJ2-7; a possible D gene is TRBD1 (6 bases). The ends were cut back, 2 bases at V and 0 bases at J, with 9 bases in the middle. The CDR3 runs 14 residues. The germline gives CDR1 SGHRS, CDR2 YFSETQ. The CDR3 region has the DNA TGCGCCAGCAGCTTTGGACAGAGCTCCTACGAGCAGTACTTC. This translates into CASSFGQSSYEQYF.

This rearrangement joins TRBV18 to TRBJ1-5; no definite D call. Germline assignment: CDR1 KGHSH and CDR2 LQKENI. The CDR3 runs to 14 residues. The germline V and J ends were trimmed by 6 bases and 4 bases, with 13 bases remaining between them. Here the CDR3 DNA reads TGTGCCAGCTCCTCGGAGACCGTTAATCAGCCCCAGCATTTT. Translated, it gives CASSSETVNQPQHF.

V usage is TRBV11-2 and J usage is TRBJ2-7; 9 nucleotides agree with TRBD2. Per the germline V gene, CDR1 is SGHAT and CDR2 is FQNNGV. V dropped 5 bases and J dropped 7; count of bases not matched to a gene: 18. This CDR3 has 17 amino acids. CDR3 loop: CASSAGGFAGVVREQYF. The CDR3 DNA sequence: TGTGCCAGCAGCGCGGGGGGGTTTGCGGGGGTGGTGAGGGAGCAGTACTTC.

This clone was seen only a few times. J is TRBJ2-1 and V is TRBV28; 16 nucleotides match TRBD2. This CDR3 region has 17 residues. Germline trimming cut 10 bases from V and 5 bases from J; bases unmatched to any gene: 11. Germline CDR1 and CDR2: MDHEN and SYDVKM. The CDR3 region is CATHGTSGRALDNEQFF. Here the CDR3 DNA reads TGTGCCACCCACGGGACTAGCGGGAGGGCCCTCGACAATGAGCAGTTCTTC.

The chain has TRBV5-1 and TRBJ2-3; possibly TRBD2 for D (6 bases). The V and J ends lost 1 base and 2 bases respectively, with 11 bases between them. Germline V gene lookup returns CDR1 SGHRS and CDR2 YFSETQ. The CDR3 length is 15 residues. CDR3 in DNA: TGCGCCAGCAGCTTGATCGGGAGTCCCACAGATACGCAGTATTTT. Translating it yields CASSLIGSPTDTQYF.

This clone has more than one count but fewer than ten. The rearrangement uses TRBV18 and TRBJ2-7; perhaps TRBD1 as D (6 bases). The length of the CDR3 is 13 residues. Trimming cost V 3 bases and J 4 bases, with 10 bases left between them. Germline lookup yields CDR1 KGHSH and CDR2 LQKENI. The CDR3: CASSPGTIYEQYF. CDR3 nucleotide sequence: TGTGCCAGCTCACCGGGGACAATTTACGAGCAGTACTTC.

The CDR3 reads CASSFRASGPQETQYF. In DNA form, the CDR3 reads TGCGCCAGCAGCTTCCGAGCTAGCGGACCCCAAGAGACCCAGTACTTC. The chain has TRBV5-1 and TRBJ2-5, with 7 bases fitting TRBD2. This CDR3 contains 16 residues. V lost 2 bases and J lost 1; bases outside the gene matches: 8. Germline V gene sequence: CDR1 SGHRS, CDR2 YFSETQ.

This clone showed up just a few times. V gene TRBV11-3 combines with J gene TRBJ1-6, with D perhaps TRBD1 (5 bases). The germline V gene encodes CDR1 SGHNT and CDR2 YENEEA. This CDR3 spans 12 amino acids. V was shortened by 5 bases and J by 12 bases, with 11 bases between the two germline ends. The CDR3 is CASSVGGGPLHF. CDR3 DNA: TGTGCCAGCAGCGTGGGGGGGGGACCCCTCCACTTT.

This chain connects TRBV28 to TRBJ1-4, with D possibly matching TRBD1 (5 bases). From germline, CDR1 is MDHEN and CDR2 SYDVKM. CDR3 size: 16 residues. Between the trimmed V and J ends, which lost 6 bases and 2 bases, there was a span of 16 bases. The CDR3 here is CASSHPPGGTNEKLFF. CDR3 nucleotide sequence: TGTGCCAGCAGCCACCCACCTGGGGGGACTAATGAAAAACTGTTTTTT.

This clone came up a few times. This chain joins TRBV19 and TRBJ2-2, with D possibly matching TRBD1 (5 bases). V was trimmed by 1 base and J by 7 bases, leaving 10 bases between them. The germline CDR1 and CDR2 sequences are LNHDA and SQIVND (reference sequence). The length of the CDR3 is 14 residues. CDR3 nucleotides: TGTGCCAGTAGTATAGTCAGGGTAGGCGGGGAGCTGTTTTTT. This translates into CASSIVRVGGELFF.

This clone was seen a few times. CDR3 bases: TGTGCCAGCAGTTTAAGGGGGGCGGGAGGCTACACCGGGGAGCTGTTTTTT. Amino acids: CASSLRGAGGYTGELFF. J is TRBJ2-2 and V is TRBV27; 8 bases are shared with TRBD2. V shed 2 bases, J shed 3 bases, and the junction held 8 bases outside the gene matches. In germline, CDR1 is MNHEY, CDR2 SMNVEV (reference sequence). CDR3 size: 17 residues.

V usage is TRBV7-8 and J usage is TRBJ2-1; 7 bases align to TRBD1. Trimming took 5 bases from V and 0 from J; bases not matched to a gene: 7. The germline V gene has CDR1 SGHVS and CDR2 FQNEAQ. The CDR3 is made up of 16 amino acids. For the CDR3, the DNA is TGTGCCAGCAGCCCGGGACAGACGAGCTCCTACAATGAGCAGTTCTTC. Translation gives CASSPGQTSSYNEQFF.

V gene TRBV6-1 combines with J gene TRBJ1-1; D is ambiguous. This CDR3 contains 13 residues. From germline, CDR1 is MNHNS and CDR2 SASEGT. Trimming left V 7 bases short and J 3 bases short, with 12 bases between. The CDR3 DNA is TGTGCCAGCACGGAGGTCCAGCACACTGAAGCTTTCTTT. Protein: CASTEVQHTEAFF.

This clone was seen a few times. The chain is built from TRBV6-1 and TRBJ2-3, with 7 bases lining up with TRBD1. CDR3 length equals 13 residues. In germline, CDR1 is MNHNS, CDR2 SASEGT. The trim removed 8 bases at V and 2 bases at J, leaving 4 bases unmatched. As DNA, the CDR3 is TGTGCCAGCCGGGACAGATTCACAGATACGCAGTATTTT. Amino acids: CASRDRFTDTQYF.

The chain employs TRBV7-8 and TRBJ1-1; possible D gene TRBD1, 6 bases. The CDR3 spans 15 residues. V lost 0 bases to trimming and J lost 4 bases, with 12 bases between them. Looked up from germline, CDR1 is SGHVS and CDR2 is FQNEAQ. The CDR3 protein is CASSLAQGSGTEAFF. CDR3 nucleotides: TGTGCCAGCAGCTTAGCCCAGGGGTCTGGCACTGAAGCTTTCTTT. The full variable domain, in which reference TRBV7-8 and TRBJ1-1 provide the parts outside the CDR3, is GAGVSQSPRYKVAKRGQDVALRCDPISGHVSLFWYQQALGQGPEFLTYFQNEAQLDKSGLPSDRFFAERPEGSVSTLKIQRTQQEDSAVYLCASSLAQGSGTEAFFGQGTRLTVV.

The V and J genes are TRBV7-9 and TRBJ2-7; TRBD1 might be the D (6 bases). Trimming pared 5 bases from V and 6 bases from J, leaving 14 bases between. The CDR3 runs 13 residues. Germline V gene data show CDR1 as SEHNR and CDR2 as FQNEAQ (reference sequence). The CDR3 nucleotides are TGTGCCAGCAGCCATAAGGCAGGGGCCGAGCAGTACTTC. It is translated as CASSHKAGAEQYF.

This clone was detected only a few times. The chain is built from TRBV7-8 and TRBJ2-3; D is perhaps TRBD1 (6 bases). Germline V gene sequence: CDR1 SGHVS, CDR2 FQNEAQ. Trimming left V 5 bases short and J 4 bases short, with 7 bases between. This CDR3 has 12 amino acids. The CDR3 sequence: CASSPGADTQYF. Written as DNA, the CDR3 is TGTGCCAGCAGCCCAGGGGCAGATACGCAGTATTTT.

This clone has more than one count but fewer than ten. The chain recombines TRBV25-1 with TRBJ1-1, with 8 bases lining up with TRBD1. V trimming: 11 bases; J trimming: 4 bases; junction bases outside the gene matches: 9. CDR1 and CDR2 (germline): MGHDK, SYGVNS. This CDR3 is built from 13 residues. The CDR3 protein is CAGYRGSVTEAFF. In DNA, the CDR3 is TGTGCCGGTTACAGGGGGAGCGTCACTGAAGCTTTCTTT.

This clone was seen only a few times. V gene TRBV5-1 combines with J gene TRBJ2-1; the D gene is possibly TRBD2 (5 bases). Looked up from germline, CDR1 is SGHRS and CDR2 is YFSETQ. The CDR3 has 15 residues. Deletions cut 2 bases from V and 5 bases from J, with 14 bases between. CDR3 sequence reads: CASSLGAIANNEQFF. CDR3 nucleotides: TGCGCCAGCAGCTTAGGCGCGATAGCGAACAATGAGCAGTTCTTC.

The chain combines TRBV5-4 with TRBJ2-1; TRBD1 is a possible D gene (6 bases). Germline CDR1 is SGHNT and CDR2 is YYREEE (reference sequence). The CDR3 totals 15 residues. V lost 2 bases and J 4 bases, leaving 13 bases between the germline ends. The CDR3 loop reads CASSLSPGQYNEQFF. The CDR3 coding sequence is TGTGCCAGCAGCTTATCCCCAGGACAGTACAATGAGCAGTTCTTC.

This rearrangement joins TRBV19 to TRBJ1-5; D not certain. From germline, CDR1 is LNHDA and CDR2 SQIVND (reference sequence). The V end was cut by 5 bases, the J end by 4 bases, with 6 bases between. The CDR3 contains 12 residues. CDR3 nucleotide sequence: TGTGCCAGTAGTCTACTGAATCAGCCCCAGCATTTT. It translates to CASSLLNQPQHF.